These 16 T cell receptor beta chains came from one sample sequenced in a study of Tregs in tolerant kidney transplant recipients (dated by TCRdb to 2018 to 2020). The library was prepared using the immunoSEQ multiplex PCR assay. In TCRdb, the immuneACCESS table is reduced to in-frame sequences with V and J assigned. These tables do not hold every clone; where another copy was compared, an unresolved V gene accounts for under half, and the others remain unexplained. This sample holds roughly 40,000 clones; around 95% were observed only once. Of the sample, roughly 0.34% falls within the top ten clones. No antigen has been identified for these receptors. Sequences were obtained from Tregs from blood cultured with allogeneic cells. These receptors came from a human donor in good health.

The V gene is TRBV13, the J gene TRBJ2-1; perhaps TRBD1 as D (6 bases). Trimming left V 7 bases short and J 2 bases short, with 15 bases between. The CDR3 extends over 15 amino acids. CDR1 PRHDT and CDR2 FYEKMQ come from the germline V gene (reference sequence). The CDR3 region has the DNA TGTGCCAGCAACGAGAGGGGGTCTCCCTACAATGAGCAGTTCTTC. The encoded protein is CASNERGSPYNEQFF.

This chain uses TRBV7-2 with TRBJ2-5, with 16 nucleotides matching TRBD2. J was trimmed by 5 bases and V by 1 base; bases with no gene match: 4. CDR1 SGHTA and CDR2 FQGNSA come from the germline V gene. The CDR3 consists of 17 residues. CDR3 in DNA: TGTGCCAGCAGCTTAGGAGGGACTAGCGGGGGGGCGGAGACCCAGTACTTC. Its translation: CASSLGGTSGGAETQYF.

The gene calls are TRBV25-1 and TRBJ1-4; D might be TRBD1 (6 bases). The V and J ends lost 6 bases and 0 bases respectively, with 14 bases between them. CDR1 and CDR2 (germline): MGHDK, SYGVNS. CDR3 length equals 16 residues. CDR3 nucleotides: TGTGCCAGCAGCGAAGGACAGATTGCAACTAATGAAAAACTGTTTTTT. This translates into CASSEGQIATNEKLFF.

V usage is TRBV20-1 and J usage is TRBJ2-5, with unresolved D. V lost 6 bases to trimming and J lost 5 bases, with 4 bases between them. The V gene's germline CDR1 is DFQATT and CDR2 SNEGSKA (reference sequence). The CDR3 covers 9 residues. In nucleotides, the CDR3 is TGCAGTGCCGGGGAGACCCAGTACTTC. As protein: CSAGETQYF.

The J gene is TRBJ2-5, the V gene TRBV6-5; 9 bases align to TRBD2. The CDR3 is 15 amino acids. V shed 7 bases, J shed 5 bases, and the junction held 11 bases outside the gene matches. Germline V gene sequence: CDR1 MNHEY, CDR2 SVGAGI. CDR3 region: CASILSGGRPETQYF. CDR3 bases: TGTGCCAGCATACTTAGCGGGGGCCGCCCCGAGACCCAGTACTTC.

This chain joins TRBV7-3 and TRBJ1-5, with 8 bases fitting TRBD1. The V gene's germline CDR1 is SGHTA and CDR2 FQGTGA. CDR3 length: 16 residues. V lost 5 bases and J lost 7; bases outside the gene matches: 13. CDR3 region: CASSQGAGADDQPQHF. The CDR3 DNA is TGTGCCAGCAGCCAGGGGGCGGGGGCGGATGACCAGCCCCAGCATTTT.

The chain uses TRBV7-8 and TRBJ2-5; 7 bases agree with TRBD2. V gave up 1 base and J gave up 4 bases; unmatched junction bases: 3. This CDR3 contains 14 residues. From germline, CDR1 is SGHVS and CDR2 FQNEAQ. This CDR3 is CASSLGIAGETQYF. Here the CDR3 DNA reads TGTGCCAGCAGCTTAGGAATAGCGGGAGAGACCCAGTACTTC. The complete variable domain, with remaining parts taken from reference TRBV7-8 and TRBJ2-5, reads GAGVSQSPRYKVAKRGQDVALRCDPISGHVSLFWYQQALGQGPEFLTYFQNEAQLDKSGLPSDRFFAERPEGSVSTLKIQRTQQEDSAVYLCASSLGIAGETQYFGPGTRLLVL.

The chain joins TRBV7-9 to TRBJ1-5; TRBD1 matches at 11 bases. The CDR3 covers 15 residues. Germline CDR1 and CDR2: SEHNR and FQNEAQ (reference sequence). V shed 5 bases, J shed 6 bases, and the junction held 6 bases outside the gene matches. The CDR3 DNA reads TGTGCCAGCAGCCTTGGACAGGGGGCCTTTCAGCCCCAGCATTTT. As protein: CASSLGQGAFQPQHF. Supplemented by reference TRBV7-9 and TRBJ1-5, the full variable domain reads DTGVSQNPRHKITKRGQNVTFRCDPISEHNRLYWYRQTLGQGPEFLTYFQNEAQLEKSRLLSDRFSAERPKGSFSTLEIQRTEQGDSAMYLCASSLGQGAFQPQHFGDGTRLSIL.

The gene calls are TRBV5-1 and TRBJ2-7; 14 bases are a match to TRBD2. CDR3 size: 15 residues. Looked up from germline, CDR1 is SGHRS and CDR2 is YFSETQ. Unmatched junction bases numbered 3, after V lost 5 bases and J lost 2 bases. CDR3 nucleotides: TGCGCCAGCAGTTGGGGACTAGCGGGAGCCTACGAGCAGTACTTC. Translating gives CASSWGLAGAYEQYF.

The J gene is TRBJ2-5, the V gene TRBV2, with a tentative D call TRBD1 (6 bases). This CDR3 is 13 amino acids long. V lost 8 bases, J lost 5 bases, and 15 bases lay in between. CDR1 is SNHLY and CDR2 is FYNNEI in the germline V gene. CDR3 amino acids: CASLEQGVETQYF. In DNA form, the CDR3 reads TGTGCCAGCCTTGAACAGGGTGTGGAGACCCAGTACTTC.

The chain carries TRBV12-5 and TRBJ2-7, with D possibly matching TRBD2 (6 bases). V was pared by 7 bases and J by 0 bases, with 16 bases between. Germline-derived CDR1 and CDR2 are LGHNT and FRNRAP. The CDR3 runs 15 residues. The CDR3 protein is CASAAGGGSSYEQYF. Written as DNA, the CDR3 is TGTGCTAGTGCCGCCGGTGGGGGGTCCTCCTACGAGCAGTACTTC. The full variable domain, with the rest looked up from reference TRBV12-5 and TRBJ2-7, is DARVTQTPRHKVTEMGQEVTMRCQPILGHNTVFWYRQTMMQGLELLAYFRNRAPLDDSGMPKDRFSAEMPDATLATLKIQPSEPRDSAVYFCASAAGGGSSYEQYFGPGTRLTVT.

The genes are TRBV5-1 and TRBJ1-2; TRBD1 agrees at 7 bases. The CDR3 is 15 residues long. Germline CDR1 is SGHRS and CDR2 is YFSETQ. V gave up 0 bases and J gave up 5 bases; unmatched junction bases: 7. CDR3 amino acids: CASSLVAGGRYGYTF. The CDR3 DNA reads TGCGCCAGCAGCTTGGTGGCAGGGGGTCGGTATGGCTACACCTTC.

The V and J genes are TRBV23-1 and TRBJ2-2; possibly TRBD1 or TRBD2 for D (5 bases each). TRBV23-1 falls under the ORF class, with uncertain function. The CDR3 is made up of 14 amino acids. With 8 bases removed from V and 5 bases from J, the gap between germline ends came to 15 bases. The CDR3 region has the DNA TGCGCCAGCTCCCCGAGGGGCCTGACCGGGGAGCTGTTTTTT. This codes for CASSPRGLTGELFF.

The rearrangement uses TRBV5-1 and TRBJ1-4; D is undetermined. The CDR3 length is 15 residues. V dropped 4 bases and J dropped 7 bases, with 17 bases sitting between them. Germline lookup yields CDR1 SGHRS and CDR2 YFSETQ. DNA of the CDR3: TGCGCCAGCAGCGACCGAAGCGGGAATGGTGAAAAACTGTTTTTT. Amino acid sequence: CASSDRSGNGEKLFF.

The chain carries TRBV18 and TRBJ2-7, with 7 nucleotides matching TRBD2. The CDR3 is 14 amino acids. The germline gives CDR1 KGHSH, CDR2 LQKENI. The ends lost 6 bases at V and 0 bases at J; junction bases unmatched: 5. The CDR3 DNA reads TGTGCCAGCTCCCCTGGCGGGAGCTCCTACGAGCAGTACTTC. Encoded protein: CASSPGGSSYEQYF.

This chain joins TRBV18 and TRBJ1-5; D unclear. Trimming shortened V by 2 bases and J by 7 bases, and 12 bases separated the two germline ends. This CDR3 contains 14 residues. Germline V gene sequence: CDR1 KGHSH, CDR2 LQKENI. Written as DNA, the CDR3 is TGTGCCAGCTCACCAGGGCGGAAGGACCAGCCCCAGCATTTT. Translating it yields CASSPGRKDQPQHF.